This record concerns one TCR beta chain sequence. Its antigen is not known. The data derive from a study of T cell responses to AZD1222 COVID-19 vaccine. Whole-study findings and limits: The donor group comprised mostly white British people and more females; the analysis possibly underestimated clonal diversity.

The germline V gene has CDR1 LGHNA and CDR2 YNFKEQ. Trimming cost V 3 bases and J 6 bases; bases outside gene matches: 10. CDR3 length equals 15 residues. Sequenced by immunoSEQ multiplex PCR; TCRdb stores in-frame clones only, minus some. The table lists roughly 150,000 clones, under 95% of them singletons. The sequencing here drew on peripheral blood, taken on day 0 of AZD1222 vaccination. The TCR sequence derives from an adult in good health. The V and J genes are TRBV4-2 and TRBJ2-7; 8 bases align to TRBD2. This CDR3 reads CASSQEDGRVLEQYF. CDR3 in DNA: TGTGCCAGCAGCCAGGAGGACGGGAGGGTCCTCGAGCAGTACTTC.